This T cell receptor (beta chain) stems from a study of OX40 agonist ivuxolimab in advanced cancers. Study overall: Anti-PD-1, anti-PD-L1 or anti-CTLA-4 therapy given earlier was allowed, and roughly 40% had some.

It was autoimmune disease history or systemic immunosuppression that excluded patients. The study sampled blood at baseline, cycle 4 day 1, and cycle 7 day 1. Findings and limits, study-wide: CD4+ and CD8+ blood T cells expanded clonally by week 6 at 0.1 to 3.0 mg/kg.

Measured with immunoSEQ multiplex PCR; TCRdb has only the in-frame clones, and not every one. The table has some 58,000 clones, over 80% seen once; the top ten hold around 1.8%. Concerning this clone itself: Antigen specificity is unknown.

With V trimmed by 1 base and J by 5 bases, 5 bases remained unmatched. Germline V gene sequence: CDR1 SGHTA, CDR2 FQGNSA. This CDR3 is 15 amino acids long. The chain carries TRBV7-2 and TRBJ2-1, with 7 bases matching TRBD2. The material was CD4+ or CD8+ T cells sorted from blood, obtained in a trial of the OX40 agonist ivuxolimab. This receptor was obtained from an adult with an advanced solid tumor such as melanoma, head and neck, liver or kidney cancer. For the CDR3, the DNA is TGTGCCAGCAGCTTAGTGTCTAGCGGTCACAATGAGCAGTTCTTC. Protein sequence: CASSLVSSGHNEQFF.